The rows below give T cell receptor beta chains drawn from one sample of a study of beta chain features in type 1 diabetes. Profiled with immunoSEQ multiplex PCR; TCRdb holds only in-frame clones, not every one. The table includes around 40,000 clones, approximately 70% detected once. The specimen sequenced was Tregs from blood. These receptors all stem from a woman aged 18-29 years with type 1 diabetes. Both conserved end residues are part of each CDR3. A D gene is named only where the DNA matches it firmly. Only part of the rows carry a size: once, few, many, or a class if the clone is expanded.

V	D	size	J	CDR3	DNA
TRBV13	TRBD1	.	TRBJ2-5	CASSLGTAQETQYF	TGTGCCAGCAGCCTTGGGACAGCCCAGGAGACCCAGTACTTC
TRBV23-1	.	few	TRBJ2-6	CASSQWRISGANVLTF	TGCGCCAGCAGTCAATGGCGGATCTCTGGGGCCAACGTCCTGACTTTC
TRBV27	.	once	TRBJ2-2	CASSQGVYTGELFF	TGTGCCAGCAGTCAAGGGGTGTACACCGGGGAGCTGTTTTTT
TRBV6-5	.	.	TRBJ2-5	CASSVRGGGTQYF	TGTGCCAGCAGTGTGAGGGGGGGCGGGACCCAGTACTTC
TRBV11-2	TRBD2	.	TRBJ2-3	CASSRWTRDTDTQYF	TGTGCCAGCAGTCGTTGGACTAGAGACACAGATACGCAGTATTTT
TRBV19	.	few	TRBJ1-1	CASSARKGGEAFF	TGTGCCAGTAGTGCCCGAAAAGGCGGTGAAGCTTTCTTT
TRBV7-2	TRBD1	.	TRBJ1-5	CASRGTGLNQPQHF	TGTGCCAGCAGGGGGACAGGGCTCAATCAGCCCCAGCATTTT
TRBV5-6	.	.	TRBJ2-5	CASSLAGGGASQETQYF	TGTGCCAGCAGCTTGGCCGGCGGAGGGGCGAGCCAAGAGACCCAGTACTTC
TRBV4-3	.	.	TRBJ1-4	CASSQGRVDEKLFF	TGCGCCAGCAGCCAAGGCCGGGTGGATGAAAAACTGTTTTTT
TRBV6-5	.	.	TRBJ2-7	CASRPTREKSYEQYF	TGTGCCAGCAGGCCTACCCGGGAGAAGTCCTACGAGCAGTACTTC
TRBV7-2	.	.	TRBJ2-2	CASSPRRGTNTGELFF	TGTGCCAGCAGCCCTCGCAGGGGGACTAACACCGGGGAGCTGTTTTTT
TRBV9	TRBD1	.	TRBJ1-2	CASSLVPGQGAGYGYTF	TGTGCCAGCAGCCTCGTGCCGGGACAGGGGGCAGGGTATGGCTACACCTTC
TRBV10-3	.	few	TRBJ1-6	CAISERQGNSPLHF	TGTGCCATCAGTGAGCGGCAGGGGAATTCACCCCTCCACTTT
TRBV6-6	.	once	TRBJ1-2	CASSFSGVSNYGYTF	TGTGCCAGCAGTTTCTCAGGGGTCTCTAACTATGGCTACACCTTC
TRBV27	TRBD1	.	TRBJ2-7	CASSILGQGYEQYF	TGTGCCAGCAGTATCCTTGGACAGGGGTACGAGCAGTACTTC
TRBV28	TRBD2	.	TRBJ2-1	CASSLTGGPSYNEQFF	TGTGCCAGCAGTTTAACGGGAGGGCCCTCCTACAATGAGCAGTTCTTC
TRBV15	TRBD1	.	TRBJ2-2	CATVPTGYTGELFF	TGTGCCACCGTACCGACAGGGTACACCGGGGAGCTGTTTTTT
TRBV2	TRBD1	.	TRBJ2-7	CASMGIQGLNEQYF	TGTGCCAGCATGGGGATACAGGGGTTAAACGAGCAGTACTTC
TRBV11-2	TRBD2	few	TRBJ2-7	CASSPPGRAYEQYF	TGTGCCAGCAGCCCCCCTGGGAGGGCCTACGAGCAGTACTTC
TRBV19	.	.	TRBJ1-1	CASSGGVKGNTEAFF	TGTGCCAGTAGCGGCGGAGTAAAAGGGAACACTGAAGCTTTCTTT
TRBV5-6	.	.	TRBJ2-1	CASSGWSYSHPEQFF	TGTGCCAGCAGCGGATGGAGCTATTCTCACCCAGAGCAGTTCTTC
TRBV5-1	.	.	TRBJ2-1	CASSQGGFQNEQFF	TGCGCCAGCAGCCAAGGAGGGTTCCAGAATGAGCAGTTCTTC
TRBV12-5	TRBD1	.	TRBJ1-2	CASGLGQNYGYTF	TGTGCTAGTGGTCTGGGACAGAACTATGGCTACACCTTC
TRBV4-1	TRBD1	.	TRBJ2-2	CASSRITGVAGELFF	TGCGCCAGCAGCCGCATTACAGGGGTAGCCGGGGAGCTGTTTTTT
TRBV5-1	.	.	TRBJ2-3	CASRRDSSTDTQYF	TGCGCCAGCAGGCGGGACAGCAGCACAGATACGCAGTATTTT
TRBV30	.	once	TRBJ2-3	CAWSASSNTQYF	TGTGCCTGGAGTGCCTCTAGTAATACGCAGTATTTT
TRBV21-1	.	.	TRBJ2-1	CASSCPGTSGDERRGYNEQFF	TGTGCCAGCAGCTGCCCCGGGACTAGCGGGGATGAAAGGAGGGGTTACAATGAGCAGTTCTTC
TRBV7-3	TRBD2	.	TRBJ2-7	CASSLSRLAGSEQYF	TGTGCCAGCAGCTTATCGCGGCTAGCGGGGTCCGAGCAGTACTTC
TRBV29-1	TRBD1	.	TRBJ2-5	CSAGTGGWETQYF	TGCAGCGCCGGGACAGGGGGCTGGGAGACCCAGTACTTC
TRBV23-1	TRBD2	.	TRBJ2-5	CAGLMFLSSGIEETQYF	TGCGCCGGATTAATGTTTTTATCTAGCGGGATAGAGGAGACCCAGTACTTC
TRBV7-9	.	.	TRBJ1-5	CASTARDSNQPQHF	TGTGCCAGCACGGCCCGGGATAGCAATCAGCCCCAGCATTTT
TRBV5-1	TRBD1	.	TRBJ1-2	CASSLEGTATNGYTF	TGCGCCAGCAGCTTGGAGGGGACAGCTACTAATGGCTACACCTTC
TRBV4-2	TRBD1	.	TRBJ1-3	CASSQDNLGQGGNTIYF	TGTGCCAGCAGCCAAGATAATCTTGGACAGGGAGGAAACACCATATATTTT
TRBV19	.	.	TRBJ1-2	CASSPSPGHLELYGYTF	TGTGCCAGTAGTCCCTCCCCCGGACACCTAGAACTCTATGGCTACACCTTC
TRBV30	.	.	TRBJ1-2	CAWSMAGAGYTF	TGTGCCTGGAGTATGGCTGGTGCTGGCTACACCTTC
TRBV6-5	TRBD2	.	TRBJ2-4	CASRDGGSKNIQYF	TGTGCCAGCAGGGACGGGGGGTCCAAAAACATTCAGTACTTC
TRBV6-1	.	few	TRBJ2-2	CASIDYLDRELFF	TGTGCCAGCATAGACTACCTGGACCGGGAGCTGTTTTTT
TRBV14	.	few	TRBJ1-3	CASSRRWTARGNTIYF	TGTGCCAGCAGCCGGAGGTGGACCGCCCGTGGAAACACCATATATTTT
TRBV30	.	.	TRBJ1-6	CAWTIPTGGNSPLHF	TGTGCCTGGACCATACCGACAGGTGGTAATTCACCCCTCCACTTT
TRBV27	.	.	TRBJ1-1	CASPSREETEAFF	TGTGCCAGTCCCAGCCGAGAGGAGACTGAAGCTTTCTTT
TRBV7-2	TRBD2	.	TRBJ2-1	CASSTVAGGARNEQFF	TGTGCCAGCAGCACTGTGGCGGGGGGTGCTCGAAATGAGCAGTTCTTC
TRBV18	TRBD2	few	TRBJ2-1	CASSPPAGAYNEQFF	TGTGCCAGCTCACCACCAGCGGGAGCCTACAATGAGCAGTTCTTC
TRBV7-3	.	.	TRBJ2-3	CASSLLPVTDTQYF	TGTGCCAGCAGCTTACTCCCGGTCACAGATACGCAGTATTTT
TRBV28	.	.	TRBJ2-7	CASSLRETAGYEQYF	TGTGCCAGCAGTTTAAGGGAGACTGCAGGCTACGAGCAGTACTTC
TRBV30	TRBD2	.	TRBJ2-1	CAWSGLADEQFF	TGTGCCTGGAGTGGACTAGCGGATGAGCAGTTCTTC
TRBV28	.	.	TRBJ2-2	CASSLLGGPNTGELFF	TGTGCCAGCAGTTTATTAGGGGGACCGAACACCGGGGAGCTGTTTTTT
TRBV9	.	.	TRBJ1-5	CASLWGGARPQHF	TGTGCCAGCCTATGGGGGGGGGCGAGGCCCCAGCATTTT
TRBV9	TRBD1	.	TRBJ2-7	CASSEQGMGEQYF	TGTGCCAGCAGCGAACAGGGGATGGGGGAGCAGTACTTC
TRBV7-2	TRBD1	.	TRBJ1-6	CASSSRTGNSPLHF	TGTGCCAGCAGCTCCAGGACAGGGAATTCACCCCTCCACTTT
TRBV2	.	.	TRBJ2-6	CATLGGSGANVLTF	TGTGCCACCCTCGGGGGCTCTGGGGCCAACGTCCTGACTTTC
TRBV28	.	.	TRBJ2-6	CASGRSGANVLTF	TGTGCCAGCGGCCGCTCTGGGGCCAACGTCCTGACTTTC